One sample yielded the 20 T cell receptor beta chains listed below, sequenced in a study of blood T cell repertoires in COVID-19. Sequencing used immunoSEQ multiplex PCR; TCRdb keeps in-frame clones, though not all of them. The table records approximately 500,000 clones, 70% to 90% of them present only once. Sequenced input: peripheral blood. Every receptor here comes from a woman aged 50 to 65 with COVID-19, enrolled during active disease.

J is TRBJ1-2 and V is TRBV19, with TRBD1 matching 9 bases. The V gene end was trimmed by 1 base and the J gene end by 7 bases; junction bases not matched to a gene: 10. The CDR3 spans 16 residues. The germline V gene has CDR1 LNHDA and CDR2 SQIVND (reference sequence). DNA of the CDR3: TGTGCCAGTAGTATAGCCCTAATACAGGGGGCCGGTGGCTACACCTTC. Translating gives CASSIALIQGAGGYTF.

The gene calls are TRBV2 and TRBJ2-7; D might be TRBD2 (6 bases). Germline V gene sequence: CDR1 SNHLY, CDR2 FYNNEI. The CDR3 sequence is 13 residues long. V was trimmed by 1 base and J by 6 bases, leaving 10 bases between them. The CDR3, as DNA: TGTGCCAGCAGTGAAGTCGGGGGAACCGAGCAGTACTTC. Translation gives CASSEVGGTEQYF.

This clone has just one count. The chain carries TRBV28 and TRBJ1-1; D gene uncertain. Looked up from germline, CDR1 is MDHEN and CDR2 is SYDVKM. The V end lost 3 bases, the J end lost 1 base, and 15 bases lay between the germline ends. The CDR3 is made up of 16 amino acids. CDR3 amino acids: CASSFTIFRGNTEAFF. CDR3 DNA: TGTGCCAGCAGTTTTACTATCTTCCGAGGGAACACTGAAGCTTTCTTT.

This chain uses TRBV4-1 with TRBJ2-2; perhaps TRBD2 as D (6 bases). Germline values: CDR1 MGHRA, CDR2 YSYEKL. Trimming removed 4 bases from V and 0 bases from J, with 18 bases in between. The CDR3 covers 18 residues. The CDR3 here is CASSPSASGTSNTGELFF. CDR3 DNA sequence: TGCGCCAGCAGCCCAAGTGCGTCGGGGACTTCGAACACCGGGGAGCTGTTTTTT.

CDR3 sequence: CSVRAGGQPQHF. Written as DNA, the CDR3 is TGCAGCGTTCGGGCCGGGGGGCAGCCCCAGCATTTT. The V and J genes are TRBV29-1 and TRBJ1-5, with a tentative D call TRBD1 (5 bases). The CDR3 extends over 12 amino acids. CDR1 SQVTM and CDR2 ANQGSEA come from the germline V gene. V was clipped by 5 bases and J by 7 bases, with 12 bases between them.

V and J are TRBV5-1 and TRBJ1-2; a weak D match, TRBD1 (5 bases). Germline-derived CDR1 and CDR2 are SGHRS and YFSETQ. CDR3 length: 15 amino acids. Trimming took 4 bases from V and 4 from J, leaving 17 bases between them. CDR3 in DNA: TGCGCCAGCAGCCTAAGGCAGGGTATGGGCTATGGCTACACCTTC. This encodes CASSLRQGMGYGYTF.

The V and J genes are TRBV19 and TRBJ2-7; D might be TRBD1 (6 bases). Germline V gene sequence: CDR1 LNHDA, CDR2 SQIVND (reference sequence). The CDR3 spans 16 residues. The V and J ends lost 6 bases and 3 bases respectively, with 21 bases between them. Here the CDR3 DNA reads TGTGCCAGTAGCCCATTATGGGGGCAGGCGGACTACGAGCAGTACTTC. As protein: CASSPLWGQADYEQYF. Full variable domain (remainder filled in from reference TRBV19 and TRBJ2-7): DGGITQSPKYLFRKEGQNVTLSCEQNLNHDAMYWYRQDPGQGLRLIYYSQIVNDFQKGDIAEGYSVSREKKESFPLTVTSAQKNPTAFYLCASSPLWGQADYEQYFGPGTRLTVT.

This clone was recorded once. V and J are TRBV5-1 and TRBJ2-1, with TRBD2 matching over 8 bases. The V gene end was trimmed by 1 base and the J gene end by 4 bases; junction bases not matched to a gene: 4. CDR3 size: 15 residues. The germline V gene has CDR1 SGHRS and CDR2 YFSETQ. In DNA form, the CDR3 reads TGCGCCAGCAGCTTGCCCCTAGCGGGTTACAATGAGCAGTTCTTC. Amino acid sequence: CASSLPLAGYNEQFF.

CDR3 residues: CSAMTGGETEAFF. DNA of the CDR3: TGCAGCGCGATGACAGGGGGAGAGACTGAAGCTTTCTTT. J is TRBJ1-1 and V is TRBV29-1; 9 bases map to TRBD1. V shed 7 bases and J 5 bases; nucleotides not matched to a gene: 8. The CDR3 runs to 13 residues. Germline CDR1 and CDR2: SQVTM and ANQGSEA. Looking up the rest from reference TRBV29-1 and TRBJ1-1 gives the full variable domain: SAVISQKPSRDICQRGTSLTIQCQVDSQVTMMFWYRQQPGQSLTLIATANQGSEATYESGFVIDKFPISRPNLTFSTLTVSNMSPEDSSIYLCSAMTGGETEAFFGQGTRLTVV.

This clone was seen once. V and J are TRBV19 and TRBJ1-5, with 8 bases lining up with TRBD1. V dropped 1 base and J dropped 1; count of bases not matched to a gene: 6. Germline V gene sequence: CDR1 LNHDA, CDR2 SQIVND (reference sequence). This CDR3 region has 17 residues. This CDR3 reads CASSIGADRVSNQPQHF. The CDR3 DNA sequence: TGTGCCAGTAGTATAGGGGCGGACAGGGTAAGCAATCAGCCCCAGCATTTT.

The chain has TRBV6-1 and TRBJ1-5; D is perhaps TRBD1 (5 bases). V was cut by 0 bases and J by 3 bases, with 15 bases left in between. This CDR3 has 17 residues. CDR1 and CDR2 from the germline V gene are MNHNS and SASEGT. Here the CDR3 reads CASSEARGQGNNQPQHF. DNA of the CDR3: TGTGCCAGCAGTGAAGCGCGTGGGCAGGGCAACAATCAGCCCCAGCATTTT.

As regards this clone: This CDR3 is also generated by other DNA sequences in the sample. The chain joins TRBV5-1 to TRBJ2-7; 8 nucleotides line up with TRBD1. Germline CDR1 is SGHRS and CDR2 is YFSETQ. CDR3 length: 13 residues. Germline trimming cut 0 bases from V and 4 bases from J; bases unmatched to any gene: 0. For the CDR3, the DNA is TGCGCCAGCAGCTTGGGGACAGGGTACGAGCAGTACTTC. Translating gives CASSLGTGYEQYF.

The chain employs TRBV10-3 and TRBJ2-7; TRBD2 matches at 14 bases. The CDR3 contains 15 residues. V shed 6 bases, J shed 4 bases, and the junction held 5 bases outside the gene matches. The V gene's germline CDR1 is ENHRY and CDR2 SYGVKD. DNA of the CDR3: TGTGCCATCAGGCCGACTAGCGGGGGGGATTACGAGCAGTACTTC. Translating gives CAIRPTSGGDYEQYF.

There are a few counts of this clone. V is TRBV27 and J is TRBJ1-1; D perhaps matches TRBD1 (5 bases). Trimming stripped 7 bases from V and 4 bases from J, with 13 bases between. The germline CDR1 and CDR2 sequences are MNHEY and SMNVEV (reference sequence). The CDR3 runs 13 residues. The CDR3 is CASTSGDSTEAFF. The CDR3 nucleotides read TGTGCCAGCACCTCCGGGGACTCCACTGAAGCTTTCTTT.

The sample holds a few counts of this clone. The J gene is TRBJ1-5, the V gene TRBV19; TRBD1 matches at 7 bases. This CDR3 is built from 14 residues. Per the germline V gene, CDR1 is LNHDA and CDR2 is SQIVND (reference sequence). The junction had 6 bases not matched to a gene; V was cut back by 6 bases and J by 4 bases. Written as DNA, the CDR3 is TGTGCCAGTAGGAGGGGACAGCAAAATCAGCCCCAGCATTTT. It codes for CASRRGQQNQPQHF.

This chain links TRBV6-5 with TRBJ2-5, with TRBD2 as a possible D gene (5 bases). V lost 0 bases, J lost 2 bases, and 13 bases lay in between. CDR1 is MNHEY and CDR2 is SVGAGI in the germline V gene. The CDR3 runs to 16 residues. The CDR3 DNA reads TGTGCCAGCAGTTACTCCCCTCCAGCGGCGCAAGAGACCCAGTACTTC. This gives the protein CASSYSPPAAQETQYF.

The CDR3 loop reads CASSRGTNYGYTF. The CDR3 DNA sequence: TGCGCCAGCAGTAGGGGAACGAACTATGGCTACACCTTC. The genes are TRBV5-1 and TRBJ1-2, with a tentative D call TRBD1 (5 bases). The CDR3 covers 13 residues. Looked up from germline, CDR1 is SGHRS and CDR2 is YFSETQ. Deletions cut 5 bases from V and 2 bases from J, with 10 bases between.

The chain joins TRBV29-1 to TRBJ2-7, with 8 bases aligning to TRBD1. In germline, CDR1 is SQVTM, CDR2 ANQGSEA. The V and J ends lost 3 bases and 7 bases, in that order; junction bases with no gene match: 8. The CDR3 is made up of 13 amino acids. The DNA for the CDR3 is TGCAGCGTTGAGGGGACAGGACCTTTGGAGCAGTACTTC. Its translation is CSVEGTGPLEQYF.

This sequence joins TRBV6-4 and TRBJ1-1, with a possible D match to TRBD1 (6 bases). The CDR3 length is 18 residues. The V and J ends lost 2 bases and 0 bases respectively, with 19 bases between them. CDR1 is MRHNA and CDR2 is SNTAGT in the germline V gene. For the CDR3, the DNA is TGTGCCAGCAGTGACCGCCGGGGACACCGAGGGATGAACACTGAAGCTTTCTTT. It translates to CASSDRRGHRGMNTEAFF.

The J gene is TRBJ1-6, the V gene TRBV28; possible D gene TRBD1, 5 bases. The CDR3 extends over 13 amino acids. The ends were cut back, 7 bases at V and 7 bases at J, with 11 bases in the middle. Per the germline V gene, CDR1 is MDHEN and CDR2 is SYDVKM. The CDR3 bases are TGTGCCAGCACCCTGACAGAAAATTCACCCCTCCACTTT. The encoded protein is CASTLTENSPLHF.